This T cell receptor beta chain was recovered during a study of blood T cells in healthy people across ages. Approximately 10 milliliters was the volume of peripheral blood drawn from each donor. This clonotype was recorded a few times. What it binds is not known. Study-wide points: Long-lived donors exceeded aged donors in naive CD4+ cells and diversity. Significant beta diversity loss was already apparent by age about 42, declining roughly linearly.

The use of a sample-barcoded 5' primer and a J-beta primer mix characterized a second PCR of roughly 7 to 11 cycles. TCRdb reanalysed the 5' RACE reads using MiXCR and keeps one entry per CDR3 protein. Of fewer than 1,000,000 distinct CDR3 sequences detected, around 45% appear once; the ten largest clones hold about a sixth. V dropped 2 bases and J dropped 4 bases, with 17 bases sitting between them. CDR1 and CDR2 (germline): SEHNR, FQNEAQ (reference sequence). This CDR3 region has 16 residues. Input material: blood. The clonotype was recovered from a man older than 75 in good health. The rearrangement uses TRBV7-9 and TRBJ1-2; no clear D. The CDR3 here is CASSLLQQPIGYGYTF. The CDR3 nucleotides are TGTGCCAGCAGCTTATTACAACAGCCGATCGGCTATGGCTACACCTTC.